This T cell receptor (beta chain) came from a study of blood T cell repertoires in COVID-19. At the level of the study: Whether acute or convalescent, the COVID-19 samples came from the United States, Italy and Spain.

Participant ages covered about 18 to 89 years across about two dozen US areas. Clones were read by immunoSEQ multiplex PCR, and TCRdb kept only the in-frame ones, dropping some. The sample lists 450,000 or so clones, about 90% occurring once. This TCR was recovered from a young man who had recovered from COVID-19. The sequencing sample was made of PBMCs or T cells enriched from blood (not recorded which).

The CDR3 DNA reads as TGTGCCGCTTTAAGCAGGGACTCGGTGACTGAAGCTTTCTTT. Its translation is CAALSRDSVTEAFF. The rearrangement joins TRBV2 to TRBJ1-1, with a possible D match to TRBD1 (5 bases). The germline V gene has CDR1 SNHLY and CDR2 FYNNEI. Trimming cost V 11 bases and J 5 bases, with 21 bases left between them. This CDR3 is 14 amino acids long.